What follows are 21 T cell receptor beta chains derived from one specimen sequenced in a study of beta chain features in type 1 diabetes. Their antigens remain unidentified. Study results and caveats: Moderate yet significant TCRB CDR3 shortening was seen in Type 1 diabetes patients in all four CD4+ subsets.

As every portion of the isolated RNA was reverse transcribed, the sequencing read expressed TCRB transcripts. The protocol was immunoSEQ multiplex PCR, while the TCRdb copy is restricted to in-frame clones and leaves out a portion. Altogether under 850,000 clones are present, 10% to 15% being singletons, with the ten largest covering less than 0.025%. The sample was naive CD4+ T cells from blood. The source is a man aged 18-30 years with type 1 diabetes.

The chain uses TRBV6-5 and TRBJ2-3; TRBD2 matches at 7 bases. The CDR3 is made up of 15 amino acids. Germline V gives CDR1 MNHEY, CDR2 SVGAGI. The ends lost 0 bases at V and 6 bases at J; junction bases unmatched: 6. The CDR3 reads CASSYSGEGPDTQYF. In nucleotides, the CDR3 is TGTGCCAGCAGTTACTCCGGGGAGGGCCCGGATACGCAGTATTTT.

The genes are TRBV30 and TRBJ1-4, with TRBD1 as a possible D gene (6 bases). The germline gives CDR1 GTSNPN, CDR2 SVGIG (reference sequence). V gave up 4 bases and J gave up 1 base, with 10 bases separating them. This CDR3 is built from 14 residues. The CDR3 sequence is CAWTQQGTNEKLFF. CDR3 bases: TGTGCCTGGACTCAACAGGGAACTAATGAAAAACTGTTTTTT. Together with reference TRBV30 and TRBJ1-4, the CDR3 gives the full variable domain: SQTIHQWPATLVQPVGSPLSLECTVEGTSNPNLYWYRQAAGRGLQLLFYSVGIGQISSEVPQNLSASRPQDRQFILSSKKLLLSDSGFYLCAWTQQGTNEKLFFGSGTQLSVL.

This clone has just a few counts. The gene calls are TRBV6-5 and TRBJ2-1; TRBD1 matches at 7 bases. V trimming: 6 bases; J trimming: 2 bases; junction bases outside the gene matches: 1. Germline-derived CDR1 and CDR2 are MNHEY and SVGAGI. The CDR3 sequence is 13 residues long. CDR3 protein: CASRGQTYNEQFF. In DNA form, the CDR3 reads TGTGCCAGCAGGGGACAGACCTACAATGAGCAGTTCTTC.

With respect to this clone: An end of the junction does not agree with germline; a read error may underlie this. The rearrangement joins TRBV6-6 to TRBJ2-1, with D tentatively TRBD1 or TRBD2 (5 bases each). Germline V gene lookup returns CDR1 MNHNY and CDR2 SVGAGI (reference sequence). The CDR3 has 12 amino acids. The CDR3 DNA follows: TGTGCCAGCAGTCCCCCGGGGACCCCTGGGGTCTTC. This codes for CASSPPGTPGVF.

This clone was counted a few times. CDR3 nucleotides: TGTGCCAGCAGTTCGGACAGGGTAAGCACTGAAGCTTTCTTT. Protein sequence: CASSSDRVSTEAFF. This chain connects TRBV6-6 to TRBJ1-1; 8 bases are a match to TRBD1. V lost 4 bases and J lost 4; bases outside the gene matches: 5. CDR1 is MNHNY and CDR2 is SVGAGI in the germline V gene (reference sequence). This CDR3 comprises 14 residues.

This clone has a handful of counts. The chain joins TRBV7-9 to TRBJ1-4; D remains unclear. CDR1 and CDR2 from the germline V gene are SEHNR and FQNEAQ (reference sequence). The CDR3 extends over 12 amino acids. V dropped 2 bases and J dropped 6 bases, with 4 bases sitting between them. CDR3 sequence: CASSLLDEKLFF. The CDR3 nucleotides are TGTGCCAGCAGCTTATTGGATGAAAAACTGTTTTTT.

This clone was picked up a small number of times. The rearrangement joins TRBV29-1 to TRBJ1-1; the D gene is possibly TRBD1 (5 bases). The CDR3 runs 12 residues. Germline V gene data show CDR1 as SQVTM and CDR2 as ANQGSEA. V was shortened by 5 bases and J by 1 base, with 8 bases between the two germline ends. CDR3 sequence: CSVQGANTEAFF. As DNA, the CDR3 is TGCAGCGTTCAGGGTGCGAACACTGAAGCTTTCTTT.

A note on this clone: The junction departs from the called germline gene at one end, perhaps through a read error. The V and J genes are TRBV19 and TRBJ2-7, with D maybe TRBD1 (5 bases). Germline CDR1 reads LNHDA; CDR2 reads SQIVND (reference sequence). This CDR3 spans 12 amino acids. CDR3 protein: CASSLDRYEQYF. In DNA form, the CDR3 reads TGTGCCAGTAGTCTAGACAGATACGAGCAGTACTTC.

This sequence joins TRBV30 and TRBJ1-6, with D tentatively TRBD1 (5 bases). Germline lookup yields CDR1 GTSNPN and CDR2 SVGIG (reference sequence). Deletions cut 2 bases from V and 8 bases from J, with 25 bases between. The CDR3 spans 18 residues. Here the CDR3 DNA reads TGTGCCTGGAGTTCCCACCGCACGAGGGGCTTCGTCTATTCACCCCTCCACTTT. Its translation is CAWSSHRTRGFVYSPLHF.

This clone showed up just a few times. The CDR3 here is CASSVVSGIQETQYF. CDR3 nucleotides: TGTGCCAGCAGCGTAGTCTCGGGGATACAAGAGACCCAGTACTTC. The genes are TRBV9 and TRBJ2-5; tentatively, D is TRBD2 (5 bases). Germline V gene sequence: CDR1 SGDLS, CDR2 YYNGEE. This CDR3 is built from 15 residues. V lost 0 bases and J lost 2, with 11 bases in between. The full variable domain, its missing parts supplied by reference TRBV9 and TRBJ2-5, is DSGVTQTPKHLITATGQRVTLRCSPRSGDLSVYWYQQSLDQGLQFLIQYYNGEERAKGNILERFSAQQFPDLHSELNLSSLELGDSALYFCASSVVSGIQETQYFGPGTRLLVL.

This clone was seen a handful of times. The gene calls are TRBV19 and TRBJ2-1; D remains unclear. V gave up 9 bases and J gave up 0 bases, with 15 bases separating them. Germline CDR1 reads LNHDA; CDR2 reads SQIVND (reference sequence). The length of the CDR3 is 15 residues. In DNA, the CDR3 is TGTGCCAGCCATAAAGGGTCCAGCTCCTACAATGAGCAGTTCTTC. This sequence encodes CASHKGSSSYNEQFF.

This clone was seen a handful of times. CDR3 coding DNA: TGTGCCAGCAGCCCCTTGGAGGAAGCTTCCTACGAGCAGTACTTC. This codes for CASSPLEEASYEQYF. The chain employs TRBV7-2 and TRBJ2-7; the D gene is possibly TRBD2 (5 bases). The CDR3 has 15 residues. The germline V gene encodes CDR1 SGHTA and CDR2 FQGNSA. V lost 5 bases and J lost 1, with 15 bases in between.

This rearrangement joins TRBV15 to TRBJ1-2, with D possibly TRBD1 on 5 matching bases. The CDR3 sequence is 15 residues long. V lost 5 bases to trimming and J lost 4 bases, with 17 bases between them. Germline values: CDR1 LNHNV, CDR2 YYDKDF (reference sequence). DNA of the CDR3: TGTGCCACCAGCTCGTTGAAGGAGACAGTCTATGGCTACACCTTC. Amino acid sequence: CATSSLKETVYGYTF.

Of note for this clone: An end of the junction differs from the germline gene, which may be a read error. The genes are TRBV2 and TRBJ1-2; 9 bases are a match to TRBD1. Germline values: CDR1 SNHLY, CDR2 FYNNEI. The CDR3 is 14 amino acids. CDR3 in amino acids: CASREGTGLGSYTF. DNA of the CDR3: TGTGCCAGCAGGGAAGGGACAGGGCTAGGAAGCTACACCTTC.

V is TRBV20-1 and J is TRBJ1-1, with a weak D call TRBD1 (6 bases). This CDR3 spans 11 amino acids. V lost 3 bases and J lost 8, with 10 bases in between. From germline, CDR1 is DFQATT and CDR2 SNEGSKA (reference sequence). CDR3 amino acids: CSARGGQEAFF. Written as DNA, the CDR3 is TGCAGTGCTAGGGGGGGACAAGAAGCTTTCTTT.

This chain links TRBV2 with TRBJ1-4, with a weak D call TRBD1 (6 bases). The germline V gene has CDR1 SNHLY and CDR2 FYNNEI. This CDR3 spans 13 amino acids. The germline V and J ends were trimmed by 8 bases and 10 bases, with 17 bases remaining between them. This CDR3 reads CASGRDIGGKLFF. The CDR3, as DNA: TGTGCCAGCGGACGGGACATAGGGGGAAAACTGTTTTTT.

The chain joins TRBV7-3 to TRBJ2-5; either TRBD1 or TRBD2 may supply D (5 bases each). V shed 6 bases and J shed 0 bases, with 17 bases lying between them. Looked up from germline, CDR1 is SGHTA and CDR2 is FQGTGA. The CDR3 is 16 amino acids. Written as DNA, the CDR3 is TGTGCCAGCAGACGAGAGGGGTCGGGTAACCAAGAGACCCAGTACTTC. It specifies CASRREGSGNQETQYF.

This clone showed up just a few times. The chain joins TRBV2 to TRBJ1-1, with no clear D. The germline gives CDR1 SNHLY, CDR2 FYNNEI. CDR3 size: 13 residues. Trimming shortened V by 4 bases and J by 7 bases, and 13 bases separated the two germline ends. This CDR3 reads CASSGRQKIEAFF. CDR3 DNA sequence: TGTGCCAGCAGTGGCCGGCAGAAAATTGAAGCTTTCTTT.

With respect to this clone: The sample has other DNA sequences that encode this CDR3 too. The chain has TRBV7-9 and TRBJ1-5; TRBD1 agrees at 7 bases. V lost 6 bases and J lost 4; bases outside the gene matches: 3. This CDR3 is 13 amino acids long. Germline-derived CDR1 and CDR2 are SEHNR and FQNEAQ (reference sequence). In DNA form, the CDR3 reads TGTGCCAGCAGTCAGACAGGGAATCAGCCCCAGCATTTT. Translating gives CASSQTGNQPQHF.

Written as DNA, the CDR3 is TGCAGCGTTGGACAAGGGGGGATATATGGCTACACCTTC. It specifies CSVGQGGIYGYTF. The chain couples TRBV29-1 to TRBJ1-2; tentatively, D is TRBD1 (6 bases). V was cut by 4 bases and J by 5 bases, with 14 bases left in between. CDR3 size: 13 residues. The germline V gene has CDR1 SQVTM and CDR2 ANQGSEA. Variable domain in full (rest from reference TRBV29-1 and TRBJ1-2): SAVISQKPSRDICQRGTSLTIQCQVDSQVTMMFWYRQQPGQSLTLIATANQGSEATYESGFVIDKFPISRPNLTFSTLTVSNMSPEDSSIYLCSVGQGGIYGYTFGSGTRLTVV.

A few counts support this clone. The chain couples TRBV30 to TRBJ2-5; 8 bases are a match to TRBD1. This CDR3 has 14 residues. Germline trimming cut 5 bases from V and 0 bases from J; bases unmatched to any gene: 5. Germline CDR1 reads GTSNPN; CDR2 reads SVGIG (reference sequence). DNA of the CDR3: TGTGCCTGGGGTAGGGGACAGGACCAAGAGACCCAGTACTTC. It encodes CAWGRGQDQETQYF.